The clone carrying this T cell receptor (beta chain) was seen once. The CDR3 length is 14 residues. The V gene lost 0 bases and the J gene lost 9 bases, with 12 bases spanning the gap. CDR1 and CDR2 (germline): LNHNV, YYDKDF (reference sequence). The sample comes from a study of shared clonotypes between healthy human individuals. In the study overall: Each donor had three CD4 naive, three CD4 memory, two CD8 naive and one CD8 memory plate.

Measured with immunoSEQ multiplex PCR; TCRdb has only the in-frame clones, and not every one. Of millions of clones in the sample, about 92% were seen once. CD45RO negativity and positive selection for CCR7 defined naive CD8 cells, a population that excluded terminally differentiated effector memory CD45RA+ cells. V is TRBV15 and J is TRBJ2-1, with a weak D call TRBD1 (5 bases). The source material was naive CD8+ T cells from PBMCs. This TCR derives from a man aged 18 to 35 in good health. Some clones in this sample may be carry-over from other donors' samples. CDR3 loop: CATSREQGLIEQFF. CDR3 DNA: TGTGCCACCAGCAGAGAGCAGGGTTTAATTGAGCAGTTCTTC. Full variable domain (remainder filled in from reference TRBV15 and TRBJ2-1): DAMVIQNPRYQVTQFGKPVTLSCSQTLNHNVMYWYQQKSSQAPKLLFHYYDKDFNNEADTPDNFQSRRPNTSFCFLDIRSPGLGDTAMYLCATSREQGLIEQFFGPGTRLTVL.